This entry concerns a single T cell receptor (beta chain). As yet, its antigen is unknown. These data originate in a study of human T cells and chemical hapten exposure. Study-wide background: Once 0.01% DPC had been applied to the upper back by patch test, readings were taken at 6 days.

Time point given: patch test 1, 2 weeks after DPC sensitization. As for treatment: therapeutic diphenylcyclopropenone sensitization with weekly scalp DPC. Study-level points and caveats: Expanded TCRs grouped into significantly more large CDR3 similarity clusters than controls produced.

TCRdb redid the calling of the RACE reads with MiXCR, one entry per CDR3 protein. In the table there are tens of thousands of distinct CDR3 sequences, roughly a tenth of which are singletons. The CDR3 covers 12 residues. Germline CDR1 and CDR2: LNHDA and SQIVND (reference sequence). Trimming took off 4 bases at V and 4 bases at J, with 6 bases between the two ends. This clonotype was sampled from a man between 35 and 55 years old with alopecia areata. Some clones in this sample may be carry-over from other donors' samples. The V gene is TRBV19, the J gene TRBJ2-3; D unclear. Source: whole blood, taken in connection with sensitization to the hapten diphenylcyclopropenone (DPC). This CDR3 is CASSRVPDTQYF. The CDR3 coding sequence is TGTGCCAGTAGTAGAGTTCCAGATACGCAGTATTTT.